One and the same sample provided the 30 T cell receptor beta chains below, sequenced in a study of type 1 and type 2 diabetes patients. The PCR template was genomic DNA. Multiplex PCR with 30 forward and 13 reverse primers amplified the TCR beta CDR3. Each CDR3 protein gets one entry after TCRdb re-called the multiplex PCR reads with MiXCR. The sample carries approximately 260,000 distinct CDR3 sequences, more than 40% recorded once. Sequencing used peripheral blood mononuclear cells (PBMCs). Receptors were obtained from a man aged 18 to 30 with type 2 diabetes.

This chain uses TRBV7-9 with TRBJ2-3; D unclear. Germline CDR1 is SEHNR and CDR2 is FQNEAQ (reference sequence). The CDR3 covers 12 residues. Trimming shortened V by 9 bases and J by 2 bases, and 9 bases separated the two germline ends. CDR3 DNA: TGTGCCAGTGCCAAGACCACAGATACGCAGTATTTT. Translation gives CASAKTTDTQYF.

This clonotype has only a few counts. This chain links TRBV11-2 with TRBJ2-3; 9 positions match TRBD1. With 5 bases clipped from V and 2 bases from J, the junction kept 8 bases outside the gene matches. Per the germline V gene, CDR1 is SGHAT and CDR2 is FQNNGV. The length of the CDR3 is 16 residues. CDR3 sequence (DNA): TGTGCCAGCAGCACCTTACAGGGGGCTCCCACAGATACGCAGTATTTT. This gives the protein CASSTLQGAPTDTQYF.

This clonotype has only a few counts. The chain uses TRBV6-6 and TRBJ2-7, with a possible D match to TRBD1 (5 bases). Germline V gives CDR1 MNHNY, CDR2 SVGAGI (reference sequence). The CDR3 consists of 16 residues. V was trimmed by 6 bases and J by 2 bases, leaving 20 bases between them. In DNA, the CDR3 is TGTGCCAGCAGCCCCCCAGGGCCCCACGCCACCTACGAGCAGTACTTC. This encodes CASSPPGPHATYEQYF.

The sample holds a few counts of this clonotype. The V gene is TRBV29-1, the J gene TRBJ2-2; no definite D call. This CDR3 contains 13 residues. Germline V gene data show CDR1 as SQVTM and CDR2 as ANQGSEA. V was clipped by 7 bases and J by 0 bases, with 9 bases between them. CDR3 loop: CSADVPNTGELFF. DNA of the CDR3: TGCAGCGCCGATGTGCCGAACACCGGGGAGCTGTTTTTT.

V and J are TRBV6-5 and TRBJ2-7, with 7 bases matching TRBD1. The germline CDR1 and CDR2 sequences are MNHEY and SVGAGI. The CDR3 has 15 residues. V was pared by 0 bases and J by 3 bases, with 5 bases of the junction left unmatched. The CDR3 bases are TGTGCCAGCAGTTACTCCCGGGACAGTCTCTACGAGCAGTACTTC. It codes for CASSYSRDSLYEQYF.

The chain recombines TRBV30 with TRBJ2-3; no definite D call. Germline V CDR1 and CDR2: GTSNPN, SVGIG (reference sequence). This CDR3 has 12 amino acids. The V and J ends lost 2 bases and 5 bases respectively, with 8 bases between them. This CDR3 reads CAWSSGEDTQYF. The CDR3 region has the DNA TGTGCCTGGAGTAGTGGCGAAGATACGCAGTATTTT.

This clonotype was found many times. This chain uses TRBV15 with TRBJ2-2; 7 bases are shared with TRBD1. This CDR3 contains 15 residues. Trimming cost V 5 bases and J 5 bases; bases outside gene matches: 8. The germline V gene encodes CDR1 LNHNV and CDR2 YYDKDF (reference sequence). The CDR3 sequence: CATSWAGGATGELFF. The CDR3 nucleotides read TGTGCCACCAGCTGGGCAGGGGGAGCGACCGGGGAGCTGTTTTTT. Drawing the rest from reference TRBV15 and TRBJ2-2, the complete variable domain is DAMVIQNPRYQVTQFGKPVTLSCSQTLNHNVMYWYQQKSSQAPKLLFHYYDKDFNNEADTPDNFQSRRPNTSFCFLDIRSPGLGDTAMYLCATSWAGGATGELFFGEGSRLTVL.

This clonotype occurred a few times. The V call is TRBV29-1, the J call TRBJ2-5; D call uncertain. V was trimmed by 7 bases and J by 3 bases, leaving 6 bases between them. From germline, CDR1 is SQVTM and CDR2 ANQGSEA. The CDR3 is 10 residues long. Written as DNA, the CDR3 is TGCAGCGCACGGGAAGAGACCCAGTACTTC. Translation: CSAREETQYF. Looking up the rest from reference TRBV29-1 and TRBJ2-5 gives the full variable domain: SAVISQKPSRDICQRGTSLTIQCQVDSQVTMMFWYRQQPGQSLTLIATANQGSEATYESGFVIDKFPISRPNLTFSTLTVSNMSPEDSSIYLCSAREETQYFGPGTRLLVL.

Remarks on this clonotype: The conserved final phenylalanine or tryptophan is absent from the CDR3, which likely points to a read error. The CDR3 nucleotides read TGTGCCAGCTCCCGAAGGGAATACTATGGCTACACCCTC. Its protein is CASSRREYYGYTL. This chain links TRBV28 with TRBJ1-2; D call uncertain. The germline V gene encodes CDR1 MDHEN and CDR2 SYDVKM. The CDR3 is made up of 13 amino acids. V lost 8 bases and J 3 bases, leaving 13 bases between the germline ends.

Note on this clonotype: A much larger clone differs from this one at a single base, so this may be a read error. The V gene is TRBV30, the J gene TRBJ1-4; 9 nucleotides agree with TRBD1. CDR1 and CDR2 (germline): GTSNPN, SVGIG (reference sequence). This CDR3 comprises 14 residues. The CDR3 DNA follows: TGTGCCTGGAGTGCGGGACAGGGAAATGAAAAACTGCTTTTT. Translation gives CAWSAGQGNEKLLF.

In this sample, this clonotype turned up a few times. The chain is built from TRBV19 and TRBJ2-1; 12 bases are a match to TRBD2. Trimming at V came to 5 bases and at J to 10 bases, leaving 12 bases not matched to a gene. Germline values: CDR1 LNHDA, CDR2 SQIVND (reference sequence). This CDR3 is built from 16 residues. This CDR3 is CASSVLPSGGAGEQFF. As DNA, the CDR3 is TGTGCCAGTAGTGTTCTGCCTAGCGGGGGGGCGGGCGAGCAGTTCTTC.

This clonotype was seen a handful of times. The J gene is TRBJ2-3, the V gene TRBV12-3 or TRBV12-4, with a weak D call TRBD2 (5 bases). The length of the CDR3 is 16 residues. Trimming took 2 bases from V and 0 from J, leaving 12 bases between them. In DNA, the CDR3 is TGTGCCAGCAGTTTATGGGCAGACTATAGCACAGATACGCAGTATTTT. Amino acid sequence: CASSLWADYSTDTQYF.

This clonotype was observed a handful of times. V gene TRBV6-5 combines with J gene TRBJ1-1, with unresolved D. The CDR3 is 14 residues long. The V gene lost 4 bases and the J gene lost 0 bases, with 9 bases spanning the gap. CDR1 is MNHEY, CDR2 SVGAGI, per germline. DNA of the CDR3: TGTGCCAGCAGTTTGCGGGGAATGAACACTGAAGCTTTCTTT. Translation gives CASSLRGMNTEAFF.

The genes are TRBV12-3 or TRBV12-4 and TRBJ2-5; D uncertain. CDR3 size: 14 residues. The V end was cut by 2 bases, the J end by 1 base, with 8 bases between. CDR3 amino acids: CASSLSAAQETQYF. CDR3 in DNA: TGTGCCAGCAGTTTATCGGCAGCCCAAGAGACCCAGTACTTC.

On this clonotype itself: This CDR3 is missing its conserved last phenylalanine or tryptophan, likely due to a read error. The rearrangement links TRBV30 to TRBJ2-5; D is undetermined. The J call is doubtful: the DNA matches TRBJ2-7 better. Germline assignment: CDR1 GTSNPN and CDR2 SVGIG (reference sequence). This CDR3 contains 14 residues. For the CDR3, the DNA is TGTGCCTGGAGGTACAGTTCCCGCTCCTACGAGCAGTACTAC. Encoded protein: CAWRYSSRSYEQYY.

The V and J genes are TRBV2 and TRBJ1-5, with D possibly being TRBD1 (5 bases). V lost 6 bases and J 6 bases, leaving 15 bases between the germline ends. The germline V gene encodes CDR1 SNHLY and CDR2 FYNNEI. This CDR3 region has 14 residues. The CDR3 loop reads CASSRDGEVQPQHF. CDR3 coding DNA: TGTGCCAGCAGCCGGGACGGGGAGGTTCAGCCCCAGCATTTT.

The chain carries TRBV7-2 and TRBJ2-2; 7 bases map to TRBD1. This CDR3 is built from 15 residues. Germline lookup yields CDR1 SGHTA and CDR2 FQGNSA. With V trimmed by 2 bases and J by 0 bases, 0 bases remained unmatched. The CDR3 DNA sequence: TGTGCCAGCAGCTTAAGGGGGCCGAACACCGGGGAGCTGTTTTTT. This sequence encodes CASSLRGPNTGELFF.

This chain connects TRBV27 to TRBJ2-3, with 8 nucleotides matching TRBD2. Germline V gene data show CDR1 as MNHEY and CDR2 as SMNVEV (reference sequence). The CDR3 length is 13 residues. Trimming removed 0 bases from V and 10 bases from J; junction bases left unmatched: 3. CDR3: CASSLSPGGSQYF. The CDR3 DNA reads as TGTGCCAGCAGTTTATCCCCGGGGGGGTCGCAGTATTTT.

This clonotype has only a few counts. The chain employs TRBV4-3 and TRBJ2-6; D unresolved. The CDR3 runs 16 residues. With 0 bases removed from V and 0 bases from J, the gap between germline ends came to 6 bases. CDR1 is LGHNA, CDR2 YSLEER, per germline. The CDR3 bases are TGCGCCAGCAGCCAAGATACCGGCTCTGGGGCCAACGTCCTGACTTTC. Translated: CASSQDTGSGANVLTF.

A few counts support this clonotype. A junction boundary mismatches the germline segment, possibly from a read error. The chain joins TRBV27 to TRBJ1-1, with no clear D. Germline V gene lookup returns CDR1 MNHEY and CDR2 SMNVEV (reference sequence). The CDR3 loop spans 13 amino acids. The CDR3 loop is CASSLFRNTEAFF. CDR3 nucleotide sequence: TGTGCCAGTAGTTTGTTCAGGAACACTGAAGCTTTCTTT.

Only a few counts were recorded for this clonotype. The chain uses TRBV19 and TRBJ2-3; TRBD1 agrees at 7 bases. The germline CDR1 and CDR2 sequences are LNHDA and SQIVND (reference sequence). V shed 1 base, J shed 1 base, and the junction held 2 bases outside the gene matches. The CDR3 loop spans 15 amino acids. Here the CDR3 reads CASSIGGGGTDTQYF. CDR3 bases: TGTGCCAGTAGTATAGGAGGGGGCGGCACAGATACGCAGTATTTT.

J is TRBJ1-4 and V is TRBV20-1; possible D gene TRBD1, 5 bases. V shed 1 base and J shed 8 bases, with 14 bases lying between them. The CDR3 has 14 amino acids. Per germline, CDR1 DFQATT and CDR2 SNEGSKA (reference sequence). The CDR3: CSARGRAGDEKLFF. The CDR3 DNA reads TGCAGTGCTAGAGGGAGGGCGGGGGACGAAAAACTGTTTTTT.

This chain uses TRBV20-1 with TRBJ2-7; TRBD2 matches 8 bases. This CDR3 contains 17 residues. Germline assignment: CDR1 DFQATT and CDR2 SNEGSKA (reference sequence). With V trimmed by 1 base and J by 0 bases, 11 bases remained unmatched. CDR3 protein: CSARVHPAGTSSYEQYF. The DNA of the CDR3 is TGCAGTGCTAGAGTCCACCCCGCGGGGACTAGCTCCTACGAGCAGTACTTC.

As for this clonotype: Just one base apart from a much larger clone, this may be a read error. The rearrangement joins TRBV7-2 to TRBJ2-1; D perhaps matches TRBD2 (5 bases). Germline V lookup: CDR1 SGHTA, CDR2 FQGNSA. The V end was cut by 2 bases, the J end by 10 bases, with 12 bases between. The CDR3 runs 13 residues. Written as DNA, the CDR3 is TGTGCCAGCAGCTTAAACGGGGTTCACGAGCAGTTCTTC. It yields the protein CASSLNGVHEQFF.

In this sample, this clonotype turned up once. The rearrangement uses TRBV6-1 and TRBJ1-6; D ambiguous. CDR3 length equals 14 residues. The germline V gene has CDR1 MNHNS and CDR2 SASEGT. V was trimmed by 4 bases and J by 0 bases, leaving 4 bases between them. The CDR3 loop is CASSGDSYNSPLHF. CDR3 nucleotide sequence: TGTGCCAGCAGTGGAGACTCCTATAATTCACCCCTCCACTTT.

The V gene is TRBV10-2, the J gene TRBJ2-1; tentatively, D is TRBD1 or TRBD2 (6 bases each). With 2 bases removed from V and 0 bases from J, the gap between germline ends came to 8 bases. This CDR3 is 15 amino acids long. The germline CDR1 and CDR2 sequences are WSHSY and SAAADI. CDR3 loop: CASSERGASYNEQFF. The CDR3 nucleotides are TGCGCCAGCAGTGAGAGGGGGGCCTCCTACAATGAGCAGTTCTTC.

The chain uses TRBV7-8 and TRBJ1-1; TRBD1 agrees at 8 bases. This CDR3 region has 17 residues. From germline, CDR1 is SGHVS and CDR2 FQNEAQ. With V trimmed by 5 bases and J by 6 bases, 17 bases remained unmatched. CDR3 loop: CASSPHYGDRGPSEAFF. Written as DNA, the CDR3 is TGTGCCAGCAGCCCCCATTACGGCGACAGGGGTCCATCTGAAGCTTTCTTT. Supplemented by reference TRBV7-8 and TRBJ1-1, the full variable domain reads GAGVSQSPRYKVAKRGQDVALRCDPISGHVSLFWYQQALGQGPEFLTYFQNEAQLDKSGLPSDRFFAERPEGSVSTLKIQRTQQEDSAVYLCASSPHYGDRGPSEAFFGQGTRLTVV.

As for this clonotype: The conserved phenylalanine or tryptophan normally closing the CDR3 is absent here, so this likely arose from a read error. The V call is TRBV15, the J call TRBJ1-5; D may be TRBD1 (6 bases). The germline gives CDR1 LNHNV, CDR2 YYDKDF (reference sequence). The CDR3 extends over 17 amino acids. Trimming pared 3 bases from V and 6 bases from J, leaving 21 bases between. In nucleotides, the CDR3 is TGTGCCACCAGCAGCTTTCGAGGGACATTCTCGGGTCAGCCCCAGCATCTT. Translating gives CATSSFRGTFSGQPQHL.

This clonotype was recorded at least ten times. This sequence joins TRBV14 and TRBJ2-6; tentatively, D is TRBD2 (6 bases). The V end lost 3 bases, the J end lost 0 bases, and 9 bases lay between the germline ends. Per the germline V gene, CDR1 is SGHDN and CDR2 is FVKESK. This CDR3 is built from 16 residues. The CDR3 spells CASSHGGYSGANVLTF. DNA for the CDR3: TGTGCCAGCAGCCATGGAGGGTACTCTGGGGCCAACGTCCTGACTTTC. The variable domain in full, completed from reference TRBV14 and TRBJ2-6, reads EAGVTQFPSHSVIEKGQTVTLRCDPISGHDNLYWYRRVMGKEIKFLLHFVKESKQDESGMPNNRFLAERTGGTYSTLKVQPAELEDSGVYFCASSHGGYSGANVLTFGAGSRLTVL.

The rearrangement joins TRBV2 to TRBJ2-7, with 8 nucleotides matching TRBD1. This CDR3 region has 14 residues. Germline lookup yields CDR1 SNHLY and CDR2 FYNNEI. The J segment lost 3 bases and the V segment lost 6 bases, leaving 7 bases of the junction unmatched. The CDR3: CASSAQGAIYEQYF. DNA of the CDR3: TGTGCCAGCAGCGCTCAGGGGGCCATCTACGAGCAGTACTTC. Combining the CDR3 with reference TRBV2 and TRBJ2-7 gives the whole variable domain EPEVTQTPSHQVTQMGQEVILRCVPISNHLYFYWYRQILGQKVEFLVSFYNNEISEKSEIFDDQFSVERPDGSNFTLKIRSTKLEDSAMYFCASSAQGAIYEQYFGPGTRLTVT.